This TCR beta chain came from a study of identifying expanded T cells in peripheral blood. Study-level results: About 1.2 clones differed between technical replicates, versus about 17 and 20 over time.

Assay used: immunoSEQ multiplex PCR; TCRdb lists only in-frame clones, some missing. The data show about 100,000 clones, roughly 86% seen once. Remarks on this clone: Its specificity is not known.

V gave up 2 bases and J gave up 0 bases; unmatched junction bases: 3. Germline V gives CDR1 MNHEY, CDR2 SVGAGI. The CDR3 covers 15 residues. The chain couples TRBV6-5 to TRBJ1-1, with TRBD1 matching 7 bases. The sequence derives from a person aged 18 to 75 in good health. What was sequenced was blood. DNA of the CDR3: TGTGCCAGCAGTTACACCGGGACAGTGAACACTGAAGCTTTCTTT. It encodes CASSYTGTVNTEAFF.